This T cell receptor beta chain was sequenced during a study of T-cell memory formation after mild COVID-19. Germline CDR1 and CDR2: MGHRA and YSYEKL. This CDR3 spans 15 amino acids. V was clipped by 1 base and J by 6 bases, with 16 bases between them. This clonotype was counted ten times or more. TCR alpha and TCR beta cDNA libraries carrying sample barcodes and UMIs came from 5'RACE with constant-segment primers. TCRdb ran MiXCR on the 5' RACE reads and lists one entry per CDR3 protein. The sample holds some 320,000 distinct CDR3 sequences, roughly an eighth seen once. The clonotype originates from a man between 18 and 29 years old who had mild COVID-19 (a few samples of this study predate the infection). Cell type and time point are not known. The sample consisted of PBMCs or a T cell subset sorted from them (not recorded which). The V call is TRBV4-1, the J call TRBJ2-7; the D is unclear. CDR3 amino acids: CASSQGPLPALEQYF. In DNA, the CDR3 is TGCGCCAGCAGCCAAGGACCACTACCTGCTCTCGAGCAGTACTTC.